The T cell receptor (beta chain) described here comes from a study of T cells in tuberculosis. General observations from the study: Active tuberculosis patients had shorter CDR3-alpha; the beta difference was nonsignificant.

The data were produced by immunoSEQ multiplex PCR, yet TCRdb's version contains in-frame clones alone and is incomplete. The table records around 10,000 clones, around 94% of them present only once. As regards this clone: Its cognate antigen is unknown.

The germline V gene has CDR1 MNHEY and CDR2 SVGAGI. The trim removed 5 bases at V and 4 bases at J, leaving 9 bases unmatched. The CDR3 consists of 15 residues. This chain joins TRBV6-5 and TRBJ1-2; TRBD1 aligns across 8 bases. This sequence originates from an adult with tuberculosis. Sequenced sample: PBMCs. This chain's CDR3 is CASSPQGASSYGYTF. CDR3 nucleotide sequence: TGTGCCAGCAGTCCCCAGGGGGCGTCCTCCTATGGCTACACCTTC.